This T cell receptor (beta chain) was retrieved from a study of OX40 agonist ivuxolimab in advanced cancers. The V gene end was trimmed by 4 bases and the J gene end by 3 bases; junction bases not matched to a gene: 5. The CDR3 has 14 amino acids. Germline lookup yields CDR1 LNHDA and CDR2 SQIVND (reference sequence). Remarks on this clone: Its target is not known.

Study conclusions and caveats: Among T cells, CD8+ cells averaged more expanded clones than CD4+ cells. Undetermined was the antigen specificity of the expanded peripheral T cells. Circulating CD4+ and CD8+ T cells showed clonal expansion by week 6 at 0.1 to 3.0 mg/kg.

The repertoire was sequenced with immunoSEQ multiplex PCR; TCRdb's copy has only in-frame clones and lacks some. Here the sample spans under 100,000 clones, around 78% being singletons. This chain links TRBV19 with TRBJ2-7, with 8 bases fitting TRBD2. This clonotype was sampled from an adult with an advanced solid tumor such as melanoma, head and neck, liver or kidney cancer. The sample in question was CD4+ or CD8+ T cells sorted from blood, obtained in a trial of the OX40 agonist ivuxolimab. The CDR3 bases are TGTGCCAGTAGTAAGGGACTAGAGGACTACGAGCAGTACTTC. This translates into CASSKGLEDYEQYF.